This T cell receptor (beta chain) was identified in a study of shared clonotypes between healthy human individuals. CDR1 SGHRS and CDR2 YFSETQ come from the germline V gene. The ends were cut back, 0 bases at V and 1 base at J, with 10 bases in the middle. The CDR3 spans 15 residues. CD45RO-negative, CCR7-positively selected cells formed the naive CD8 fraction, excluding terminally differentiated effector memory CD45RA+ cells. TCRdb keeps only in-frame clones here, not all; method: immunoSEQ multiplex PCR. The sample consists of some 2 million clones, approximately 94% of them appearing once. This TCR derives from a man aged 18-30 years in good health. The sequenced sample consisted of naive CD8+ T cells sorted from blood. The gene calls are TRBV5-1 and TRBJ1-1; no clear D. The CDR3 bases are TGCGCCAGCAGCTTGGCCTTGGGTGAGAACACTGAAGCTTTCTTT. This translates into CASSLALGENTEAFF.